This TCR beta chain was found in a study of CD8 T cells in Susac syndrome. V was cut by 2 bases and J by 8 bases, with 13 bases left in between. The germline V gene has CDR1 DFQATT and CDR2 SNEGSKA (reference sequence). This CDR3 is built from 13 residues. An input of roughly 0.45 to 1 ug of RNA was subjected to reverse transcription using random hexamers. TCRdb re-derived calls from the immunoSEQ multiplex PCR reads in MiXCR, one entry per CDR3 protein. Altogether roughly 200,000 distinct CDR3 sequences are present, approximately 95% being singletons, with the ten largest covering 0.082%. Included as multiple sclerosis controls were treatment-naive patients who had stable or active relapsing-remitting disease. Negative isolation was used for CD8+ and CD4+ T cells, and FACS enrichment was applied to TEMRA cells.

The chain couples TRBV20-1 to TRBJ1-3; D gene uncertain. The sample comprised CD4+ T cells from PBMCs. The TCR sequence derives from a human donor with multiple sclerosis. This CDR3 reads CSARWAGSDTIYF. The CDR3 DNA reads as TGCAGTGCTAGATGGGCCGGCTCGGACACCATATATTTT.